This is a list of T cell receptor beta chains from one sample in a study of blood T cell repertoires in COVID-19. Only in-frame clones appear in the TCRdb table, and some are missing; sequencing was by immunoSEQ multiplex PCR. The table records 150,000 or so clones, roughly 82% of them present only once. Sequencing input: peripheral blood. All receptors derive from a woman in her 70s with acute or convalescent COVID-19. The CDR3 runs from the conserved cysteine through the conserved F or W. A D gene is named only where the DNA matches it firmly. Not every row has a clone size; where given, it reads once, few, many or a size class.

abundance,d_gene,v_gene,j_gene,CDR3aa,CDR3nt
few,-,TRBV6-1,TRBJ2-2,CASSDRNQGWTGELFF,TGTGCCAGCAGTGATAGGAACCAGGGATGGACCGGGGAGCTGTTTTTT
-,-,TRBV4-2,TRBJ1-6,CASSQLGVELNSPLHF,TGTGCCAGCAGCCAACTTGGTGTCGAGCTAAATTCACCCCTCCACTTT
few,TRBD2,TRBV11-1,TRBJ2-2,CASSFGLAGVTGELFF,TGTGCCAGCAGCTTCGGACTAGCGGGGGTTACCGGGGAGCTGTTTTTT
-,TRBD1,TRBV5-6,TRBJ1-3,CASSLFGTGGNTIYF,TGTGCCAGCAGCTTGTTTGGGACAGGGGGAAACACCATATATTTT
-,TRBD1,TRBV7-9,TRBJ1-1,CASSPEGATLNTEAFF,TGTGCCAGCAGCCCCGAGGGGGCTACGTTGAACACTGAAGCTTTCTTT
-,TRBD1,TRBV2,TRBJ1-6,CASSQGGFGHSPLHF,TGTGCCAGCTCCCAGGGGGGATTCGGTCATTCACCCCTCCACTTT
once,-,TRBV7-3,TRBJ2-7,CASSGGSTQQYF,TGTGCCAGCTCAGGAGGTTCTACACAGCAGTACTTC
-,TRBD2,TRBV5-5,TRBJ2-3,CASSFPPLAGGADTQYF,TGTGCCAGCAGCTTCCCTCCACTAGCGGGGGGGGCAGATACGCAGTATTTT
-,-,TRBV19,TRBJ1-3,CASSIQSTGRNTIYF,TGTGCCAGTAGTATACAATCTACAGGGAGAAACACCATATATTTT
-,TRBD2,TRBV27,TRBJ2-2,CASSPLAGGPTGELFF,TGTGCCAGCAGTCCCTTAGCGGGAGGGCCAACCGGGGAGCTGTTTTTT
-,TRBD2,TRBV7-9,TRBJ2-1,CASSFTGLAGGHNEQFF,TGTGCCAGCAGCTTCACGGGACTAGCGGGGGGGCACAATGAGCAGTTCTTC
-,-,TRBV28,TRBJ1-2,CASSPLPANYGYTF,TGTGCCAGCAGCCCCCTCCCTGCTAACTATGGCTACACCTTC
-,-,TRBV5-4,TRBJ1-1,CASSSRTGSNTEAFF,TGTGCCAGCAGCTCCCGGACGGGATCAAACACTGAAGCTTTCTTT
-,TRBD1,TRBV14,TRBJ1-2,CASSQDVRTGYGYTF,TGTGCCAGCAGCCAAGATGTGCGGACAGGCTATGGCTACACCTTC
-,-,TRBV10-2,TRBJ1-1,CASSESMNTEAFF,TGCGCCAGCAGTGAGTCCATGAACACTGAAGCTTTCTTT
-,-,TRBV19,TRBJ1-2,CASSIKGRYHGYTF,TGTGCCAGTAGTATAAAGGGGAGGTACCATGGCTACACCTTC
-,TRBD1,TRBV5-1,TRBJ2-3,CASTIQGDTQYF,TGCGCCAGCACCATACAGGGGGATACGCAGTATTTT
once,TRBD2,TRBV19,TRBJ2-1,CASSRTAGTSGLNEQFF,TGTGCCAGTAGTAGGACCGCCGGGACTAGCGGGTTAAATGAGCAGTTCTTC
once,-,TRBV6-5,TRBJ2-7,CASSSSSGGREQYF,TGTGCCAGCAGTTCCTCGTCAGGGGGGCGCGAGCAGTACTTC
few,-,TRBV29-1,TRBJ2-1,CSVDRGNEQFF,TGCAGCGTTGACAGGGGCAATGAGCAGTTCTTC
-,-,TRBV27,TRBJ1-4,CASSFSGGEKLFF,TGTGCCAGCAGTTTTTCGGGGGGGGAAAAACTGTTTTTT
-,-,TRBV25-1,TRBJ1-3,CASSDWESRSGNTIYF,TGTGCCAGCAGTGATTGGGAGTCCCGCTCTGGAAACACCATATATTTT
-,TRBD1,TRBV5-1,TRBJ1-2,CASSFRQGIDYGYTF,TGCGCCAGCAGCTTTCGACAGGGGATAGACTATGGCTACACCTTC
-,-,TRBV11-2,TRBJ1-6,CASSFSFSNSPLHF,TGTGCCAGCAGCTTTTCTTTTTCTAATTCACCCCTCCACTTT
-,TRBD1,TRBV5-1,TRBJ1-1,CASSAGQMNTEAFF,TGCGCCAGCAGCGCGGGACAGATGAACACTGAAGCTTTCTTT
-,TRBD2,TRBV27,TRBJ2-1,CASTLGLAGGEQFF,TGTGCCAGCACCCTGGGACTAGCGGGGGGTGAGCAGTTCTTC
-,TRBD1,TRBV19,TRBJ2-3,CASSTGTGLGTDTQYF,TGTGCCAGTAGTACGGGGACAGGACTTGGCACAGATACGCAGTATTTT
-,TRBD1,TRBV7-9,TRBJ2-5,CASSLGPTGAETQYF,TGTGCCAGCAGCTTAGGACCTACAGGGGCGGAGACCCAGTACTTC
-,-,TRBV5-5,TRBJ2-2,CASSLTRQNTGELFF,TGTGCCAGCAGCTTGACTCGACAGAACACCGGGGAGCTGTTTTTT
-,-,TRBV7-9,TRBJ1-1,CASSERPDSTEAFF,TGTGCCAGCAGCGAGCGGCCGGACAGCACTGAAGCTTTCTTT
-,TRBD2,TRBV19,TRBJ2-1,CASNHPGDSGRGNEQFF,TGTGCCAGTAATCATCCCGGGGATAGCGGGAGGGGCAATGAGCAGTTCTTC
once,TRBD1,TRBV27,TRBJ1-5,CASSPDRGGNNQPQHF,TGTGCCAGCAGCCCCGACAGGGGAGGTAACAATCAGCCCCAGCATTTT
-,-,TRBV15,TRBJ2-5,CATSRPGEAGGETQYF,TGTGCCACCAGCAGACCCGGGGAGGCCGGGGGTGAGACCCAGTACTTC
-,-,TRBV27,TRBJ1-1,CASSLEVPANGGTEAFF,TGTGCCAGCAGTTTAGAGGTTCCGGCAAACGGAGGCACTGAAGCTTTCTTT
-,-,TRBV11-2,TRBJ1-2,CASSQVNGGYTF,TGTGCCAGCAGCCAGGTCAATGGTGGCTACACCTTC
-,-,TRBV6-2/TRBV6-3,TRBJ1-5,CASSYSYRYQPQHF,TGTGCCAGCAGTTACTCATACAGATATCAGCCCCAGCATTTT